The 31 T cell receptor beta chains below come from one sample, sequenced in a study of blood T cell repertoires in COVID-19. Assay: immunoSEQ multiplex PCR; the TCRdb copy retains only in-frame clones and omits some. This sample yields tens of thousands of clones, of which roughly 90% are seen a single time; 2.5% to 3% belongs to the top ten. Sequencing used peripheral blood. These TCRs come from a man of 80 years or more with acute or convalescent COVID-19.

V is TRBV19 and J is TRBJ1-2, with D hard to call. This CDR3 contains 14 residues. The ends were cut back, 1 base at V and 5 bases at J, with 11 bases in the middle. Germline V gives CDR1 LNHDA, CDR2 SQIVND (reference sequence). Here the CDR3 reads CASSIVGPSYGYTF. For the CDR3, the DNA is TGTGCCAGTAGTATAGTTGGCCCCTCGTATGGCTACACCTTC.

The V gene is TRBV4-1, the J gene TRBJ2-3; possible D gene TRBD1, 6 bases. Germline CDR1 is MGHRA and CDR2 is YSYEKL. The length of the CDR3 is 16 residues. Trimming removed 2 bases from V and 1 base from J, with 13 bases in between. The CDR3 bases are TGCGCCAGCAGCCAACGCCAGGGGCTGGGCACAGATACGCAGTATTTT. Translating it yields CASSQRQGLGTDTQYF.

The genes are TRBV5-4 and TRBJ2-6; 10 bases line up with TRBD2. Germline V lookup: CDR1 SGHNT, CDR2 YYREEE (reference sequence). This CDR3 comprises 16 residues. Trimming cost V 4 bases and J 4 bases; bases outside gene matches: 5. The DNA for the CDR3 is TGTGCCAGCAGCCCGGGGGGACTAGCGGGGGCCAACGTCCTGACTTTC. As protein: CASSPGGLAGANVLTF.

The genes are TRBV19 and TRBJ1-2; D unresolved. This CDR3 comprises 13 residues. The germline CDR1 and CDR2 sequences are LNHDA and SQIVND (reference sequence). V lost 0 bases and J lost 6, with 8 bases in between. CDR3 residues: CASSIDRRDGYTF. DNA for the CDR3: TGTGCCAGTAGTATAGATCGGAGGGATGGCTACACCTTC.

This chain joins TRBV6-2 or TRBV6-3 and TRBJ2-1; 12 bases agree with TRBD2. V was clipped by 5 bases and J by 4 bases; unmatched bases: 3. This CDR3 spans 15 amino acids. Germline V gene lookup returns CDR1 MNHEY and CDR2 SVGEGT. CDR3 sequence reads: CASSVLAGGYNEQFF. Here the CDR3 DNA reads TGTGCCAGCAGTGTACTAGCGGGGGGATACAATGAGCAGTTCTTC.

The rearrangement joins TRBV5-1 to TRBJ2-2; 7 nucleotides match TRBD1. This CDR3 contains 16 residues. The trim removed 0 bases at V and 1 base at J, leaving 3 bases unmatched. Germline values: CDR1 SGHRS, CDR2 YFSETQ. CDR3 amino acids: CASSLATGVNTGELFF. The CDR3 DNA reads as TGCGCCAGCAGCTTGGCTACAGGGGTGAACACCGGGGAGCTGTTTTTT.

The rearrangement links TRBV19 to TRBJ2-1, with TRBD1 identical over 7 bases. Germline CDR1 LNHDA, CDR2 SQIVND (reference sequence). V lost 6 bases and J lost 3; bases outside the gene matches: 8. This CDR3 is 15 amino acids long. The CDR3 protein is CASSTGAWDYNEQFF. In DNA, the CDR3 is TGTGCCAGTAGCACAGGGGCTTGGGACTACAATGAGCAGTTCTTC.

The rearrangement joins TRBV30 to TRBJ1-1; D is uncertain. The CDR3 has 11 residues. In germline, CDR1 is GTSNPN, CDR2 SVGIG (reference sequence). V lost 8 bases and J lost 1, with 8 bases in between. The CDR3 region has the DNA TGTGCCCTGCAGGCGAACACTGAAGCTTTCTTT. Encoded protein: CALQANTEAFF.

The chain couples TRBV11-3 to TRBJ1-1, with D unresolved. This CDR3 comprises 13 residues. The ends were cut back, 1 base at V and 0 bases at J, with 3 bases in the middle. Germline V CDR1 and CDR2: SGHNT, YENEEA. CDR3 sequence reads: CASSLGLNTEAFF. The DNA for the CDR3 is TGTGCCAGCAGCTTAGGGCTGAACACTGAAGCTTTCTTT.

The chain carries TRBV18 and TRBJ2-2; maybe TRBD1 (5 bases). The germline V and J ends were trimmed by 0 bases and 2 bases, with 10 bases remaining between them. The V gene's germline CDR1 is KGHSH and CDR2 LQKENI. This CDR3 comprises 16 residues. The chain's CDR3 is CASSPPGRANTGELFF. Here the CDR3 DNA reads TGTGCCAGCTCACCACCGGGCAGGGCTAACACCGGGGAGCTGTTTTTT.

This chain uses TRBV28 with TRBJ1-5; weak D call: TRBD1 (6 bases). The germline gives CDR1 MDHEN, CDR2 SYDVKM. Trimming took off 7 bases at V and 6 bases at J, with 10 bases between the two ends. This CDR3 region has 12 residues. CDR3 sequence: CASTTGSQPQHF. CDR3 DNA sequence: TGTGCCAGCACCACAGGGAGTCAGCCCCAGCATTTT.

The gene calls are TRBV5-6 and TRBJ2-7; D might be TRBD1 (6 bases). This CDR3 contains 14 residues. Looked up from germline, CDR1 is SGHDT and CDR2 is YYEEEE. Trimming cost V 2 bases and J 3 bases, with 12 bases left between them. CDR3 in DNA: TGTGCCAGCAGCTTACCAGGGGCCAACTACGAGCAGTACTTC. Translation gives CASSLPGANYEQYF.

The chain carries TRBV12-3 or TRBV12-4 and TRBJ1-5; TRBD1 matches at 10 bases. The CDR3 is 13 residues long. J lost 6 bases, V lost 6 bases, and 2 bases had no gene match. CDR3 in amino acids: CASRGQGGQPQHF. CDR3 DNA: TGTGCCAGCAGAGGACAGGGGGGTCAGCCCCAGCATTTT.

The CDR3 is CASSPRYRGLSYGYTF. CDR3 in DNA: TGTGCCAGCAGCCCTAGATACAGGGGGCTAAGCTATGGCTACACCTTC. The chain has TRBV7-6 and TRBJ1-2, with TRBD1 matching over 9 bases. Germline V gene lookup returns CDR1 SGHVS and CDR2 FNYEAQ. V lost 5 bases, J lost 4 bases, and 11 bases stayed unmatched. The length of the CDR3 is 16 residues.

This chain links TRBV6-5 with TRBJ1-2, with a tentative D call TRBD1 (5 bases). CDR1 and CDR2 (germline): MNHEY, SVGAGI. The germline V and J ends were trimmed by 0 bases and 8 bases, with 16 bases remaining between them. This CDR3 is 15 amino acids long. The CDR3 loop reads CASSYSGGTGGGYTF. The DNA of the CDR3 is TGTGCCAGCAGTTACTCGGGTGGAACAGGTGGGGGCTACACCTTC.

This chain joins TRBV27 and TRBJ2-1; 13 bases line up with TRBD2. Germline assignment: CDR1 MNHEY and CDR2 SMNVEV (reference sequence). This CDR3 has 16 residues. J was trimmed by 10 bases and V by 3 bases; bases with no gene match: 9. DNA of the CDR3: TGTGCCAGCAGTTTGCTGACTAGCGGGGGGCGTGAGGAGCAGTTCTTC. Translation: CASSLLTSGGREEQFF.

The chain combines TRBV10-3 with TRBJ2-5; TRBD2 matches at 7 bases. Germline CDR1 and CDR2: ENHRY and SYGVKD. V trimming: 0 bases; J trimming: 3 bases; junction bases outside the gene matches: 4. This CDR3 comprises 15 residues. This CDR3 is CAISESAGGEETQYF. The CDR3 DNA reads as TGTGCCATCAGTGAGTCGGCTGGGGGGGAAGAGACCCAGTACTTC.

V and J are TRBV5-1 and TRBJ2-1; 11 positions match TRBD2. The CDR3 sequence is 14 residues long. V lost 4 bases and J lost 12; bases outside the gene matches: 9. Germline V gene lookup returns CDR1 SGHRS and CDR2 YFSETQ. The chain's CDR3 is CASSALPTSGAQFF. CDR3 DNA sequence: TGCGCCAGCAGCGCTCTTCCGACTAGCGGGGCGCAGTTCTTC.

The V and J genes are TRBV18 and TRBJ2-7; possibly TRBD1 for D (7 bases). Per germline, CDR1 KGHSH and CDR2 LQKENI. The CDR3 spans 12 residues. Between the trimmed V and J ends, which lost 8 bases and 2 bases, there was a span of 10 bases. The CDR3 is CASGGTAYEQYF. CDR3 DNA: TGTGCCAGCGGCGGGACAGCCTACGAGCAGTACTTC.

The gene calls are TRBV6-5 and TRBJ2-1, with D possibly matching TRBD2 (5 bases). This CDR3 comprises 15 residues. CDR1 is MNHEY, CDR2 SVGAGI, per germline. Trimming removed 0 bases from V and 5 bases from J, with 11 bases in between. CDR3 region: CASSYSSGTNNEQFF. The CDR3 region has the DNA TGTGCCAGCAGTTACTCCAGCGGAACGAACAATGAGCAGTTCTTC.

The chain combines TRBV2 with TRBJ1-3; TRBD1 aligns across 10 bases. The CDR3 has 16 amino acids. CDR1 and CDR2 from the germline V gene are SNHLY and FYNNEI. V was pared by 5 bases and J by 2 bases, with 6 bases of the junction left unmatched. The DNA for the CDR3 is TGTGCCAGCAGTCATGGACAGGGGGTGACTGGAAACACCATATATTTT. Translation: CASSHGQGVTGNTIYF.

This rearrangement joins TRBV11-3 to TRBJ2-2; TRBD1 agrees at 9 bases. Germline CDR1 reads SGHNT; CDR2 reads YENEEA. The J segment lost 8 bases and the V segment lost 3 bases, leaving 4 bases of the junction unmatched. CDR3 length equals 14 residues. CDR3 loop: CASSLTGGKGELFF. The CDR3 DNA reads TGTGCCAGCAGCTTGACAGGGGGGAAAGGGGAGCTGTTTTTT.

V and J are TRBV9 and TRBJ2-7; unclear D gene. V was trimmed by 0 bases and J by 2 bases, leaving 9 bases between them. CDR3 size: 14 residues. Germline values: CDR1 SGDLS, CDR2 YYNGEE. CDR3 nucleotides: TGTGCCAGCAGCGTAGTCCCAGACACCTACGAGCAGTACTTC. Protein product: CASSVVPDTYEQYF.

The chain couples TRBV19 to TRBJ1-2, with 11 bases fitting TRBD1. J was trimmed by 3 bases and V by 5 bases; bases with no gene match: 5. The CDR3 totals 15 residues. The V gene's germline CDR1 is LNHDA and CDR2 SQIVND (reference sequence). CDR3 nucleotide sequence: TGTGCCAGTAGTTCCGGGACAGGGGGTGACTATGGCTACACCTTC. Amino acid sequence: CASSSGTGGDYGYTF.

The chain is built from TRBV3-1 (or the pseudogene TRBV3-2) and TRBJ2-1, with TRBD2 identical over 14 bases. The CDR3 covers 15 residues. Losses at the gene ends were 4 bases for V and 7 bases for J; bases not matched to a gene: 3. The germline gives CDR1 LGHDT, CDR2 YNNKEL (reference sequence). The CDR3 spells CASSLGLAGANEQFF. For the CDR3, the DNA is TGTGCCAGCAGCCTGGGACTAGCGGGGGCGAATGAGCAGTTCTTC.

The rearrangement joins TRBV5-6 to TRBJ1-3; D unclear. Germline V gene lookup returns CDR1 SGHDT and CDR2 YYEEEE. V lost 2 bases to trimming and J lost 1 base, with 7 bases between them. The CDR3 is made up of 14 amino acids. CDR3 in amino acids: CASSLLLSGNTIYF. CDR3 coding DNA: TGTGCCAGCAGCTTACTTTTATCTGGAAACACCATATATTTT.

This clone was observed a handful of times. The V and J genes are TRBV4-1 and TRBJ1-5, with 9 bases lining up with TRBD1. V trimming: 5 bases; J trimming: 4 bases; junction bases outside the gene matches: 3. The V gene's germline CDR1 is MGHRA and CDR2 YSYEKL. CDR3 length equals 14 residues. The chain's CDR3 is CASSSDRGNQPQHF. The CDR3 DNA reads as TGCGCCAGCAGCTCCGACAGGGGGAATCAGCCCCAGCATTTT.

The chain links TRBV14 to TRBJ2-1; 9 bases are a match to TRBD1. This CDR3 is 16 amino acids long. The ends lost 3 bases at V and 4 bases at J; junction bases unmatched: 7. Germline CDR1 is SGHDN and CDR2 is FVKESK. CDR3: CASSHLRDREYNEQFF. CDR3 bases: TGTGCCAGCAGCCATCTCCGGGACAGGGAATACAATGAGCAGTTCTTC.

This sequence joins TRBV27 and TRBJ1-2; D gene unclear. V was cut by 2 bases and J by 2 bases, with 6 bases left in between. This CDR3 region has 13 residues. The germline V gene encodes CDR1 MNHEY and CDR2 SMNVEV (reference sequence). The CDR3 DNA reads TGTGCCAGCAGTTTAACGAGCAACTATGGCTACACCTTC. It specifies CASSLTSNYGYTF.

The V gene is TRBV19, the J gene TRBJ2-1; the match to TRBD1 covers 9 bases. Germline V gene data show CDR1 as LNHDA and CDR2 as SQIVND (reference sequence). This CDR3 spans 15 amino acids. The junction had 4 bases not matched to a gene; V was cut back by 6 bases and J by 1 base. The CDR3 spells CASRPGQGSYNEQFF. The CDR3 nucleotides are TGTGCCAGTAGACCGGGACAGGGTTCCTACAATGAGCAGTTCTTC.

This clone has just one count. V usage is TRBV25-1 and J usage is TRBJ1-4; 11 bases are a match to TRBD1. The CDR3 consists of 16 residues. The germline CDR1 and CDR2 sequences are MGHDK and SYGVNS. With 4 bases clipped from V and 1 base from J, the junction kept 2 bases outside the gene matches. CDR3 loop: CASSGDRGGTNEKLFF. The DNA of the CDR3 is TGTGCCAGCAGTGGGGACAGGGGGGGAACTAATGAAAAACTGTTTTTT.